This T cell receptor (beta chain) emerged from a study of blood T cell repertoires in COVID-19 (dated by TCRdb to 2020 to 2021). As for the study more broadly: The collaborator samples originated in the United States, Italy and Spain and spanned the acute and convalescent phases of COVID-19. Nearly every sample came with metadata listing a de-identified subject ID, COVID-19 status, age in years and sex. The prospective study material was composed of cDNA or gDNA derived from T cells, B-cell-depleted T cells, or PBMCs. The repertoires were made available in a free public database intended to serve as a resource for research on the immune response to SARS-CoV-2. The samples were drawn from two sources: the first 160 participants of the ongoing ImmuneRACE study, and some 1,300 subjects contributed by 6 global collaborators. Deeply sampled blood TCRbeta repertoires from subjects exposed to, actively infected with, or recovered from COVID-19 were included in the dataset. Where available, HLA class I and class II types were taken from metadata supplied by the sample provider and were not determined by assay-based typing.

Each collaborating institution followed its own protocols to collect whole blood in K2EDTA tubes. For TCRbeta analysis, collaborator samples were shipped as frozen whole blood, as isolated PBMCs, or as DNA extracted from either sample type. The immunoSEQ Assay, a bias-controlled multiplex PCR, was used to amplify TCRbeta CDR3 regions from genomic DNA. The source study handled its data this way. The number of nucleated cells in each sample was estimated by amplification of reference gene primers within the assay. To quantify the absolute abundance of each unique TCRbeta CDR3 rearrangement, sequence reads were collapsed and filtered. For each sample, productive Simpson clonality was calculated as the square root of Simpson's diversity index over productive rearrangements. TCRdb provides this immuneACCESS table in a form limited to in-frame rearrangements. Some clones are lacking; in checked studies, under half of them reflect an unresolved V gene, and why the rest are absent is not known. That table furnishes V, J and clone size, whereas the DNA furnished D and trimming. The sample table records under 250,000 clones; approximately 82% of these occur just once. Of the sample, 9.7% falls within the top ten clones.

What the work shows at the level of the full study, not this receptor alone: Clinical and demographic metadata were provided uncurated, with the amount varying by source and participant.

Turning to this clone: Its specific antigen is unknown. Base-call qualities are not available, and no considerably larger clone is one nucleotide away.

CDR1 SEHNR and CDR2 FQNEAQ were looked up in the germline V gene (reference sequence). Spanning cysteine to phenylalanine, the CDR3 consists of 15 amino acids. Only the CDR3 DNA stays, 45 bases, in frame from base 1. Trimming costs V 5 bases and J 6 bases, and their ends lie 17 bases apart. The sequencing sample was made of peripheral blood. Recombination linked TRBV7-9 to TRBJ1-5; the D gene cannot be resolved reliably. This clonotype was sampled from a man between 50 and 59 years old with active or convalescent COVID-19. In nucleotides, the sequence is TGTGCCAGCAGCGCCCCGGGAGAGATAGGTCAGCCCCAGCATTTT. The encoded protein is CASSAPGEIGQPQHF. The full variable domain, completed from the reference TRBV7-9 and TRBJ1-5 proteins outside the CDR3, reads DTGVSQNPRHKITKRGQNVTFRCDPISEHNRLYWYRQTLGQGPEFLTYFQNEAQLEKSRLLSDRFSAERPKGSFSTLEIQRTEQGDSAMYLCASSAPGEIGQPQHFGDGTRLSIL.